A single sample is the source of the 9 T cell receptor beta chains below, sequenced in a study of technical replicates of blood from four donors. Profiled with immunoSEQ multiplex PCR; TCRdb holds only in-frame clones, not every one. The sample includes tens of thousands of clones, almost 95% of them seen just once. Sequencing was done on a sample of PBMCs. Every receptor here comes from a human donor in good health. Some clones in this sample may be carry-over from other donors' samples.

The chain recombines TRBV27 with TRBJ1-2, with D hard to call. V lost 10 bases and J 3 bases, leaving 12 bases between the germline ends. Germline CDR1 MNHEY, CDR2 SMNVEV (reference sequence). CDR3 length: 12 residues. CDR3 residues: CATRSGYYGYTF. As DNA, the CDR3 is TGTGCCACCCGCTCAGGATACTATGGCTACACCTTC.

The CDR3 coding sequence is TGTGCCAGCAGCTCGGGCCTGGGGACAGGCGATACGCAGTATTTT. Its translation: CASSSGLGTGDTQYF. V is TRBV13 and J is TRBJ2-3, with 8 bases matching TRBD1. The germline gives CDR1 PRHDT, CDR2 FYEKMQ (reference sequence). Trimming removed 4 bases from V and 6 bases from J; junction bases left unmatched: 9. CDR3 length: 15 residues.

The CDR3 here is CASSTGTRETQYF. CDR3 coding DNA: TGCGCCAGCAGCACCGGGACTAGAGAGACCCAGTACTTC. The rearrangement joins TRBV5-1 to TRBJ2-5; 8 bases agree with TRBD2. From germline, CDR1 is SGHRS and CDR2 YFSETQ. CDR3 length: 13 residues. V was pared by 4 bases and J by 4 bases, with 3 bases of the junction left unmatched.

The V and J genes are TRBV30 and TRBJ2-7, with 11 bases fitting TRBD2. Germline CDR1 reads GTSNPN; CDR2 reads SVGIG (reference sequence). V was pared by 8 bases and J by 6 bases, with 12 bases of the junction left unmatched. The CDR3 is 14 residues long. The CDR3 nucleotides are TGTGCCGGAACCGGGACTAGCGGTTATGGCGAGCAGTACTTC. It is translated as CAGTGTSGYGEQYF.

In its sample, this clone was seen a few times. The chain joins TRBV7-2 to TRBJ2-7; 7 positions match TRBD1. This CDR3 region has 15 residues. Germline V lookup: CDR1 SGHTA, CDR2 FQGNSA. V was pared by 5 bases and J by 2 bases, with 9 bases of the junction left unmatched. CDR3 DNA: TGTGCCAGCAGCCCAGACAGGGAACGGACCTACGAGCAGTACTTC. This sequence encodes CASSPDRERTYEQYF.

The rearrangement links TRBV27 to TRBJ1-1, with TRBD1 as a possible D gene (5 bases). Germline values: CDR1 MNHEY, CDR2 SMNVEV (reference sequence). This CDR3 has 13 amino acids. Deletions cut 1 base from V and 4 bases from J, with 7 bases between. The CDR3 sequence: CASSLFRGTEAFF. The CDR3 DNA reads as TGTGCCAGCAGTTTATTTAGGGGCACTGAAGCTTTCTTT.

This clone was counted a single time. The chain has TRBV9 and TRBJ1-1; TRBD1 aligns across 7 bases. This CDR3 is built from 15 residues. V lost 7 bases and J lost 4; bases outside the gene matches: 13. Germline CDR1 SGDLS, CDR2 YYNGEE. The CDR3, as DNA: TGTGCCAGCGGCCTAAGTGTAGGGGGCTCCACTGAAGCTTTCTTT. Its translation: CASGLSVGGSTEAFF.

The chain employs TRBV7-3 and TRBJ2-3, with 11 bases lining up with TRBD2. The CDR3 is made up of 18 amino acids. With 5 bases clipped from V and 0 bases from J, the junction kept 10 bases outside the gene matches. CDR1 and CDR2 (germline): SGHTA, FQGTGA. CDR3 residues: CASSQTSGSLTSTDTQYF. CDR3 nucleotide sequence: TGTGCCAGCAGCCAAACTAGCGGGAGCCTTACTAGCACAGATACGCAGTATTTT.

The genes are TRBV7-3 and TRBJ1-1; D is uncertain. Trimming removed 5 bases at V and 1 base at J, with 8 bases between. The CDR3 spans 13 residues. Per the germline V gene, CDR1 is SGHTA and CDR2 is FQGTGA. The CDR3 here is CASSIDTNTEAFF. CDR3 sequence (DNA): TGTGCCAGCAGCATCGACACGAACACTGAAGCTTTCTTT.